The rows below give T cell receptor beta chains drawn from one sample of a study of T cell changes during pregnancy in multiple sclerosis. This table comes from immunoSEQ multiplex PCR, and its TCRdb copy is limited to in-frame clones, with some not included. The table records under 80,000 clones, roughly 92% of them present only once. The sequencing used peripheral blood, collected before pregnancy. These receptors came from a female donor with multiple sclerosis, enrolled in a pregnancy study. The CDR3 runs from the conserved cysteine through the conserved F or W. The order of the fields is clone size, V gene, D gene, J gene, CDR3 DNA, CDR3 protein. A D gene is named only where the DNA matches it firmly. Rows give clone size only sometimes, using once, few, many, or a class for an expanded clone.

size: NA
V: TRBV5-4
D: TRBD2
J: TRBJ2-1
DNA: TGTGCCAGCAGCTTACCTAGCGGTGCCTACAATGAGCAGTTCTTC
CDR3: CASSLPSGAYNEQFF

size: NA
V: TRBV7-9
D: NA
J: TRBJ2-2
DNA: TGTGCCAGCAGCTCCGGGGGATTGAACACCGGGGAGCTGTTTTTT
CDR3: CASSSGGLNTGELFF

size: NA
V: TRBV7-2
D: NA
J: TRBJ1-2
DNA: TGTGCCAGCAGCTTAGACCGACAGAGTTGGTATGGCTACACCTTC
CDR3: CASSLDRQSWYGYTF

size: NA
V: TRBV4-3
D: TRBD1
J: TRBJ2-7
DNA: TGCGCCAGCAGCCAAGCCTGGACGGACAGGTGGTCCTACGAGCAGTACTTC
CDR3: CASSQAWTDRWSYEQYF

size: NA
V: TRBV18
D: NA
J: TRBJ1-5
DNA: TGTGCCAGCTCGAAACAGGAGAGCAATCAGCCCCAGCATTTT
CDR3: CASSKQESNQPQHF

size: NA
V: TRBV6-1
D: TRBD1
J: TRBJ2-5
DNA: TGTGCCAGCACAGGGGACAGGGGAAAGGAGGAGACCCAGTACTTC
CDR3: CASTGDRGKEETQYF

size: NA
V: TRBV5-4
D: TRBD2
J: TRBJ2-7
DNA: TGTGCCAGCAGCTTGGCCGGACTAGCGAAGGAGCAGTACTTC
CDR3: CASSLAGLAKEQYF

size: NA
V: TRBV10-2
D: TRBD2
J: TRBJ2-1
DNA: TGCGCCAGCAGCACTAGCGGCCTATACAATGAGCAGTTCTTC
CDR3: CASSTSGLYNEQFF

size: NA
V: TRBV28
D: TRBD1
J: TRBJ1-2
DNA: TGTGCCAGCAGTTACTCCGGGACAGGGGGGTATGGCTACACCTTC
CDR3: CASSYSGTGGYGYTF

size: NA
V: TRBV18
D: NA
J: TRBJ2-1
DNA: TGTGCCAGCTCACCACCGACTAGATTCCCCAATGAGCAGTTCTTC
CDR3: CASSPPTRFPNEQFF

size: NA
V: TRBV25-1
D: NA
J: TRBJ1-5
DNA: TGTGCCAGCAGTATGGCAGGGGCGAATCAGCCCCAGCATTTT
CDR3: CASSMAGANQPQHF

size: NA
V: TRBV13
D: NA
J: TRBJ1-1
DNA: TGTGCCAGCAGCCCCGGGACAAGGGTCACTGAAGCTTTCTTT
CDR3: CASSPGTRVTEAFF

size: NA
V: TRBV6-6
D: TRBD2
J: TRBJ2-7
DNA: TGTGCCAGCAGTTACTCGGCGGGAGCCTCCTACGAGCAGTACTTC
CDR3: CASSYSAGASYEQYF

size: NA
V: TRBV2
D: NA
J: TRBJ2-5
DNA: TGTGCCAGCCCGAGTAATAGAGGGGGACGAGAGACCCAGTACTTC
CDR3: CASPSNRGGRETQYF

size: NA
V: TRBV14
D: TRBD2
J: TRBJ2-7
DNA: TGTGCCAGCAGCCAACCGGGACTAGAACGTGAGCAGTACTTC
CDR3: CASSQPGLEREQYF

size: NA
V: TRBV7-2
D: TRBD1
J: TRBJ1-2
DNA: TGTGCCAGCAGCTTAGGCCCAGCCCGACAGGGGGAGGGAGGCTACACCTTC
CDR3: CASSLGPARQGEGGYTF

size: NA
V: TRBV5-1
D: NA
J: TRBJ2-6
DNA: TGCGCCAGCAGCGTTAGACAGGATCCCTCTGGGGCCAACGTCCTGACTTTC
CDR3: CASSVRQDPSGANVLTF

size: NA
V: TRBV19
D: NA
J: TRBJ1-5
DNA: TGTGCCAGTAGTGCCCGGACAAATAGCAATCAGCCCCAGCATTTT
CDR3: CASSARTNSNQPQHF

size: NA
V: TRBV25-1
D: TRBD2
J: TRBJ2-3
DNA: TGTGCCAGCAGTGCGATGGCGGGAGGGCCGTGGGGCACAGATACGCAGTATTTT
CDR3: CASSAMAGGPWGTDTQYF

size: NA
V: TRBV11-3
D: NA
J: TRBJ1-1
DNA: TGTGCCAGCAGCTTCAACAGGGACACTGAAGCTTTCTTT
CDR3: CASSFNRDTEAFF

size: NA
V: TRBV6-5
D: NA
J: TRBJ1-6
DNA: TGTGCCAGCAGTTACTCGGGTCAGGGTAGCTCACCCCTCCACTTT
CDR3: CASSYSGQGSSPLHF

size: NA
V: TRBV29-1
D: NA
J: TRBJ1-2
DNA: TGCAGCGGGATTCAGGGCCCCTATGGCTACACCTTC
CDR3: CSGIQGPYGYTF

size: NA
V: TRBV6-6
D: TRBD1
J: TRBJ1-2
DNA: TGTGCCAGCAGTTTAAGGACAGGGCGCGGGTATGGCTACACCTTC
CDR3: CASSLRTGRGYGYTF

size: NA
V: TRBV28
D: TRBD2
J: TRBJ2-3
DNA: TGTGCCAGCAGTATCCTAGCGGGAGCCGTCACAGATACGCAGTATTTT
CDR3: CASSILAGAVTDTQYF

size: NA
V: TRBV6-1
D: NA
J: TRBJ2-7
DNA: TGTGCCAGCAGTGAAGTCGGCGAGCAGTACTTC
CDR3: CASSEVGEQYF

size: NA
V: TRBV6-1
D: TRBD1
J: TRBJ1-5
DNA: TGTGCCAGCAGTGAATGGGGACAGGGTTTTCTGCCCCAGCATTTT
CDR3: CASSEWGQGFLPQHF

size: once
V: TRBV7-6
D: TRBD2
J: TRBJ2-1
DNA: TGTGCCAGCAGCTTAAGGAACGGGAGGGCCTCCAATGAGCAGTTCTTC
CDR3: CASSLRNGRASNEQFF

size: NA
V: TRBV4-1
D: NA
J: TRBJ2-3
DNA: TGCGCCAGCAGCCAAGATATCGAGGCCGATAAGTGGTATTTT
CDR3: CASSQDIEADKWYF

size: NA
V: TRBV19
D: TRBD2
J: TRBJ2-7
DNA: TGTGCCAGTACCCTTACTAGCGTCTCCTACGAGCAGTACTTC
CDR3: CASTLTSVSYEQYF

size: NA
V: TRBV6-1
D: TRBD2
J: TRBJ2-1
DNA: TGTGCCAGCAGTGAAGTTGCGGGAGGAACTTACAATGAGCAGTTCTTC
CDR3: CASSEVAGGTYNEQFF

size: NA
V: TRBV15
D: TRBD2
J: TRBJ2-1
DNA: TGTGCCACCAGAAGGACTAGCGGGACATCCTACAATGAGCAGTTCTTC
CDR3: CATRRTSGTSYNEQFF

size: NA
V: TRBV7-6
D: NA
J: TRBJ2-1
DNA: TGTGCCAGCAGCCCCCGGCCGCGGATTAGCTCCTACAATGAGCAGTTCTTC
CDR3: CASSPRPRISSYNEQFF

size: few
V: TRBV27
D: TRBD1
J: TRBJ1-2
DNA: TGTGCCAGCAGTTTTAACAGGGGGCGATATGGCTACACCTTC
CDR3: CASSFNRGRYGYTF

size: once
V: TRBV28
D: TRBD1
J: TRBJ1-2
DNA: TGTGCCAGCAGTTCCCGGACAGGTTACACCTTC
CDR3: CASSSRTGYTF

size: NA
V: TRBV6-5
D: NA
J: TRBJ2-7
DNA: TGTGCCAGCAGTTACAGGGGGGAGGGCCTGGGCTACGAGCAGTACTTC
CDR3: CASSYRGEGLGYEQYF

size: NA
V: TRBV6-6
D: NA
J: TRBJ2-3
DNA: TGTGCCAGCAGTGACGCAGCGGGCTCAGATACGCAGTATTTT
CDR3: CASSDAAGSDTQYF

size: NA
V: TRBV7-9
D: NA
J: TRBJ1-1
DNA: TGTGCCAGCAGAACCGGACGGGGGACTGAAGCTTTCTTT
CDR3: CASRTGRGTEAFF

size: once
V: TRBV29-1
D: TRBD1
J: TRBJ1-4
DNA: TGCAGCGTTGCCGAGGGGGCGGCTAATGAAAAACTGTTTTTT
CDR3: CSVAEGAANEKLFF

size: few
V: TRBV16
D: NA
J: TRBJ2-7
DNA: TGTGCCAGCAGCCAATCGGAGTTGGGTAACTATAACTACGAGCAGTACTTC
CDR3: CASSQSELGNYNYEQYF

size: NA
V: TRBV7-2
D: TRBD2
J: TRBJ2-3
DNA: TGTGCCAGCAGCTCGGGACTAGCGGGACATACAGATACGCAGTATTTT
CDR3: CASSSGLAGHTDTQYF

size: NA
V: TRBV2
D: NA
J: TRBJ2-3
DNA: TGTGCCAGCAGTGTTCGGCGGAACACAGATACGCAGTATTTT
CDR3: CASSVRRNTDTQYF

size: NA
V: TRBV27
D: TRBD1
J: TRBJ1-2
DNA: TGTGCCAGCAGTGAAAGACAGGGGCAAGGCTACACCTTC
CDR3: CASSERQGQGYTF

size: NA
V: TRBV28
D: NA
J: TRBJ2-7
DNA: TGTGCCAGCAGGGGGAGGCTAGCAAGGTACGAGCAGTACTTC
CDR3: CASRGRLARYEQYF

size: NA
V: TRBV19
D: NA
J: TRBJ1-5
DNA: TGTGCCAGTCCCGCCGCGGGAGGTCAGCCCCAGCATTTT
CDR3: CASPAAGGQPQHF

size: NA
V: TRBV29-1
D: TRBD1
J: TRBJ1-2
DNA: TGCAGCGTTGGAGAACGGGACAGGGGACCTGGGGGCTACACCTTC
CDR3: CSVGERDRGPGGYTF

size: NA
V: TRBV28
D: NA
J: TRBJ1-1
DNA: TGTGCCAGCAGTTTTCGGGCTGAAGCTTTCTTT
CDR3: CASSFRAEAFF

size: NA
V: TRBV27
D: TRBD1
J: TRBJ2-7
DNA: TGTGCCAGCAGGATACAGGGGCTAACCTACGAGCAGTACTTC
CDR3: CASRIQGLTYEQYF

size: NA
V: TRBV5-4
D: NA
J: TRBJ1-1
DNA: TGTGCCAGCAGCAGACCAGGGGACAAAATGAACACTGAAGCTTTCTTT
CDR3: CASSRPGDKMNTEAFF

size: NA
V: TRBV27
D: TRBD2
J: TRBJ2-7
DNA: TGTGCCAGCAGTAAGACTAGCGGGCACTACGAGCAGTACTTC
CDR3: CASSKTSGHYEQYF

size: NA
V: TRBV9
D: TRBD2
J: TRBJ2-2
DNA: TGTGCGAGGGCGACACTAGCGGGAAAACCCGGGGAGCTGTTTTTT
CDR3: CARATLAGKPGELFF

size: NA
V: TRBV4-3
D: NA
J: TRBJ2-1
DNA: TGCGCCAGCAGCCAAGACGCCTCCTACCTTCCCTACAATGAGCAGTTCTTC
CDR3: CASSQDASYLPYNEQFF

size: NA
V: TRBV9
D: TRBD1
J: TRBJ2-3
DNA: TGTGCCAGCAGCGAAAGGGGGACAGGAACTATGATCACAGATACGCAGTATTTT
CDR3: CASSERGTGTMITDTQYF

size: once
V: TRBV7-9
D: NA
J: TRBJ2-7
DNA: TGTGCCAGCAGCAGACTTCTCGGGGAGCAGTACTTC
CDR3: CASSRLLGEQYF

size: NA
V: TRBV19
D: TRBD2
J: TRBJ2-1
DNA: TGTGCCAGTAGTAACCTTTTAGCGGGAGGGTCCAATGAGCAGTTCTTC
CDR3: CASSNLLAGGSNEQFF